This T cell receptor beta chain stems from a study of patients and donors after allogeneic stem cell transplantation. Only a few counts were recorded for this clonotype. TCRdb re-called the RT-PCR reads with MiXCR, one entry per CDR3 protein. The data show fewer than 500,000 distinct CDR3 sequences, 15% to 20% seen once. Germline CDR1 SGDLS, CDR2 YYNGEE. This CDR3 has 15 amino acids. Trimming removed 3 bases at V and 7 bases at J, with 17 bases between. Source material: blood, either unsorted or a sorted T cell fraction (not recorded which). The clonotype originates from a human donor who was either an allogeneic HSCT recipient or a stem cell or donor lymphocyte infusion donor (not recorded which). It is not recorded whose cells these are; they may come from a transplant donor. The V gene is TRBV9, the J gene TRBJ2-1; the D gene is possibly TRBD2 (6 bases). CDR3 bases: TGTGCCAGCAGCGATGGGAACCCGGCGGGGAATGAGCAGTTCTTC. It codes for CASSDGNPAGNEQFF.